What follows are 18 T cell receptor beta chains derived from one specimen sequenced in a study of post-analysis software for immune sequencing data. Points from the study as a whole: Several TRBV segments, TRBV5-6, TRBV5-1 and TRBV20-1 among them, were found more frequent in patients than controls.

Antigens of these TCRs are unknown. Built from TCR beta cDNA, the libraries had unique molecular identifiers in them. TCRdb re-analysed the PCR reads in MiXCR, keeping a single row per CDR3 protein. The table shows roughly 400,000 distinct CDR3 sequences, with about 39% occurring only once. Sequencing was performed on blood. These receptors all come from a girl aged 2 to 10 with multiple sclerosis.

The V gene is TRBV27, the J gene TRBJ2-6; no definite D call. The germline gives CDR1 MNHEY, CDR2 SMNVEV (reference sequence). CDR3 size: 17 residues. V lost 6 bases and J 3 bases, leaving 18 bases between the germline ends. The CDR3 region is CASRVGSNGYGANVLTF. CDR3 nucleotide sequence: TGTGCCAGCAGGGTGGGAAGCAATGGTTATGGGGCCAACGTCCTGACTTTC.

This clonotype has a handful of counts. The chain carries TRBV12-3 or TRBV12-4 and TRBJ1-2; D is possibly TRBD1 (5 bases). Trimming left V 5 bases short and J 5 bases short, with 21 bases between. The CDR3 runs to 16 residues. The CDR3 region has the DNA TGTGCCAGCAGTGGGGCCCCGGGCCTTGGGGCTTATGGCTACACCTTC. Amino acid sequence: CASSGAPGLGAYGYTF.

The chain combines TRBV20-1 with TRBJ1-6, with D perhaps matching TRBD1 (6 bases). The CDR3 extends over 14 amino acids. Germline lookup yields CDR1 DFQATT and CDR2 SNEGSKA (reference sequence). V lost 2 bases and J 6 bases, leaving 11 bases between the germline ends. The CDR3 DNA is TGCAGTGCTAGACCGACAGGAATTAATTCACCCCTCCACTTT. This codes for CSARPTGINSPLHF.

This clonotype was detected a few times. V usage is TRBV7-2 and J usage is TRBJ2-3; D gene unclear. The CDR3 runs to 14 residues. In germline, CDR1 is SGHTA, CDR2 FQGNSA. The V gene lost 5 bases and the J gene lost 1 base, with 10 bases spanning the gap. CDR3 region: CASSLQWGTDTQYF. CDR3 coding DNA: TGTGCCAGCAGCCTACAGTGGGGCACAGATACGCAGTATTTT. The full variable domain, rest sourced from reference TRBV7-2 and TRBJ2-3, is GAGVSQSPSNKVTEKGKDVELRCDPISGHTALYWYRQSLGQGLEFLIYFQGNSAPDKSGLPSDRFSAERTGGSVSTLTIQRTQQEDSAVYLCASSLQWGTDTQYFGPGTRLTVL.

With regard to this clonotype: At one of its ends the junction is not consistent with the germline gene, which may arise from a read error. This rearrangement joins TRBV9 to TRBJ2-3, with D unclear. Germline CDR1 and CDR2: SGDLS and YYNGEE. CDR3 length: 14 residues. DNA of the CDR3: TGTACCAGCAGCGTAAGAGGTACGGTGGATACGCAGTATTTT. Its protein is CTSSVRGTVDTQYF.

The sample holds a few counts of this clonotype. The rearrangement joins TRBV27 to TRBJ2-7; D ambiguous. Trimming shortened V by 6 bases and J by 3 bases, and 6 bases separated the two germline ends. CDR3 size: 11 residues. Germline values: CDR1 MNHEY, CDR2 SMNVEV (reference sequence). Written as DNA, the CDR3 is TGTGCCAGCAGCACATTCTACGAGCAGTACTTC. Translated: CASSTFYEQYF.

The chain's CDR3 is CASSPTGTSARQYF. DNA for the CDR3: TGCGCCAGCAGCCCTACCGGGACTAGCGCCCGGCAGTACTTC. This sequence joins TRBV4-1 and TRBJ2-5, with 10 bases lining up with TRBD2. With 4 bases clipped from V and 11 bases from J, the junction kept 10 bases outside the gene matches. The germline gives CDR1 MGHRA, CDR2 YSYEKL. This CDR3 contains 14 residues.

This clonotype has just one count. Its ends do not fully match the called genes, so a read error is possible. V is TRBV5-1 and J is TRBJ1-2; D is perhaps TRBD1 (6 bases). Germline loops: CDR1 SGHRS, CDR2 YFSETQ. The CDR3 length is 14 residues. The CDR3 region has the DNA TGCGTCAGCAGCACCGGGACATTAAACTATGGCTACACCTTC. Translation: CVSSTGTLNYGYTF.

This clonotype was seen only a few times. The chain links TRBV28 to TRBJ2-7; a weak D match, TRBD1 (5 bases). Per germline, CDR1 MDHEN and CDR2 SYDVKM. The CDR3 runs 14 residues. The V end was cut by 5 bases, the J end by 2 bases, with 13 bases between. The CDR3 is CASSLRGIAYEQYF. The CDR3, as DNA: TGTGCCAGCAGTCTAAGGGGAATAGCCTACGAGCAGTACTTC.

The rearrangement links TRBV29-1 to TRBJ2-5, with TRBD1 matching over 9 bases. Germline CDR1 and CDR2: SQVTM and ANQGSEA. With V trimmed by 7 bases and J by 4 bases, 7 bases remained unmatched. The CDR3 runs to 13 residues. CDR3 sequence: CSGRQGGIETQYF. The CDR3 coding sequence is TGCAGCGGTAGACAGGGGGGGATAGAGACCCAGTACTTC.

CDR3 sequence: CASSRGTSVSGVSNEQYF. The CDR3 DNA reads as TGTGCCAGCAGCCGCGGGACTTCGGTTAGCGGGGTTTCCAACGAGCAGTACTTC. V and J are TRBV3-1 and TRBJ2-7; 8 nucleotides match TRBD2. The CDR3 totals 18 residues. CDR1 and CDR2 (germline): LGHDT, YNNKEL (reference sequence). The ends lost 4 bases at V and 5 bases at J; junction bases unmatched: 19.

The chain's CDR3 is CASSPRQTLTYEQYF. The CDR3 nucleotides read TGTGCCAGCAGTCCCCGACAGACATTAACCTACGAGCAGTACTTC. The chain uses TRBV27 and TRBJ2-7, with D perhaps TRBD1 (5 bases). Germline V gene sequence: CDR1 MNHEY, CDR2 SMNVEV (reference sequence). Trimming pared 5 bases from V and 2 bases from J, leaving 16 bases between. The CDR3 is 15 residues long.

The rearrangement uses TRBV7-2 and TRBJ1-1, with 7 bases identical to TRBD1. Germline values: CDR1 SGHTA, CDR2 FQGNSA. The V gene end was trimmed by 5 bases and the J gene end by 5 bases; junction bases not matched to a gene: 8. The CDR3 has 14 residues. The CDR3 region is CASSPTGIRTEAFF. In nucleotides, the CDR3 is TGTGCCAGCAGCCCGACAGGGATTAGGACTGAAGCTTTCTTT.

The V gene is TRBV28, the J gene TRBJ2-1; 8 bases agree with TRBD2. This CDR3 contains 16 residues. The germline V gene encodes CDR1 MDHEN and CDR2 SYDVKM. V gave up 6 bases and J gave up 4 bases; unmatched junction bases: 11. As DNA, the CDR3 is TGTGCCAGCAGCCTTCCGGGAGCGGGAGAGTACAATGAGCAGTTCTTC. This sequence encodes CASSLPGAGEYNEQFF.

In the case of this clonotype: At one end, the junction sequence differs from germline, possibly due to a read error. This sequence joins TRBV29-1 and TRBJ1-1, with TRBD1 matching 12 bases. Per germline, CDR1 SQVTM and CDR2 ANQGSEA. This CDR3 is 14 amino acids long. The CDR3 here is CNVEGGGQGARAFF. In DNA form, the CDR3 reads TGCAACGTTGAAGGCGGGGGACAGGGGGCGCGAGCTTTCTTT.

Worth noting for this clonotype: One end of the junction fails to match germline, which may point to a read error. V and J are TRBV4-3 and TRBJ2-6; 9 bases fit TRBD1. CDR3 length: 17 residues. CDR1 and CDR2 (germline): LGHNA, YSLEER. CDR3 amino acids: CASNQGGQGTGANVLTF. The CDR3 nucleotides are TGCGCCAGCAACCAAGGCGGACAGGGGACCGGGGCCAACGTCCTGACTTTC.

The chain recombines TRBV5-1 with TRBJ2-7; weak D call: TRBD1 (6 bases). Germline V gene data show CDR1 as SGHRS and CDR2 as YFSETQ. The V and J ends lost 0 bases and 2 bases respectively, with 12 bases between them. This CDR3 has 15 amino acids. CDR3 loop: CASSLVPGDTYEQYF. For the CDR3, the DNA is TGCGCCAGCAGCTTGGTCCCAGGGGATACCTACGAGCAGTACTTC.

The V gene is TRBV5-5, the J gene TRBJ1-3; the D gene is possibly TRBD1 (5 bases). Germline-derived CDR1 and CDR2 are SGHKS and YYEKEE (reference sequence). The ends were cut back, 2 bases at V and 4 bases at J, with 13 bases in the middle. The CDR3 extends over 15 amino acids. This chain's CDR3 is CASSFSSQGGNTIYF. The DNA of the CDR3 is TGTGCCAGCAGCTTTTCGTCCCAGGGAGGAAACACCATATATTTT.